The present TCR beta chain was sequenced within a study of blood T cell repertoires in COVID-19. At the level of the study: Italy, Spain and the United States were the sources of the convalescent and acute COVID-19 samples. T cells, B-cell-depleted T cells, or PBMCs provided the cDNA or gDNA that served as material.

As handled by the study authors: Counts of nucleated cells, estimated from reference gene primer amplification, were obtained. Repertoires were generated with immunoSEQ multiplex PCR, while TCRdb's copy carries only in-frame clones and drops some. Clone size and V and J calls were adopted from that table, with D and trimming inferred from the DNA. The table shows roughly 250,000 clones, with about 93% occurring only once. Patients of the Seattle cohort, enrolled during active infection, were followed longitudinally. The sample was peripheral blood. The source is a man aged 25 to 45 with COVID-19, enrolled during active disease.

The DNA of the CDR3 is TGTGCCAGCACCCGGGTCCAGACGAAGCCCGACGAGCAGTACTTC. Protein sequence: CASTRVQTKPDEQYF. The V call is TRBV6-5, the J call TRBJ2-7; D gene unclear. CDR1 is MNHEY, CDR2 SVGAGI, per germline. Trimming cost V 7 bases and J 5 bases, with 21 bases left between them. The CDR3 consists of 15 residues.